This T cell receptor (beta chain) is from a study of cytomegalovirus exposure and HLA in healthy donors. Germline V CDR1 and CDR2: SNHLY, FYNNEI. V was shortened by 8 bases and J by 5 bases, with 12 bases between the two germline ends. The CDR3 contains 12 residues. Both 60 Vbeta primers and 13 Jbeta primers went into the PCR. Produced via immunoSEQ multiplex PCR; TCRdb's table is partial and in-frame only. The table lists 130,000 to 150,000 clones, 80% of them singletons. The origin of this receptor is a man aged 40-49 years in good health and CMV-seronegative. The rearrangement uses TRBV2 and TRBJ2-5; a weak D match, TRBD1 (7 bases). The sequenced sample was PBMCs. In DNA, the CDR3 is TGTGCCAGCCACAGGGGAGGTGAGACCCAGTACTTC. Amino acids: CASHRGGETQYF. The entire variable domain, with the rest obtained from reference TRBV2 and TRBJ2-5, is as follows: EPEVTQTPSHQVTQMGQEVILRCVPISNHLYFYWYRQILGQKVEFLVSFYNNEISEKSEIFDDQFSVERPDGSNFTLKIRSTKLEDSAMYFCASHRGGETQYFGPGTRLLVL.